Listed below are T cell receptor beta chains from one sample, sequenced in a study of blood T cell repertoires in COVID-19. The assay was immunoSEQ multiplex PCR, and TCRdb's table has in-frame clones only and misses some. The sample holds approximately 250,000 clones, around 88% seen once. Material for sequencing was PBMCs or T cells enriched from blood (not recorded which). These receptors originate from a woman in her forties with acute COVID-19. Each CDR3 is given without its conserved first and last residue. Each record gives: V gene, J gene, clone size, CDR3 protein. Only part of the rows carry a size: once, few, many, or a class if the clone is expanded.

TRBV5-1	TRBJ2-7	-	ASSRFGLAASYEQY
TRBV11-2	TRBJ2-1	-	ASSLERLAGNEQF
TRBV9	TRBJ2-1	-	ASSVVGSGLAEIISYNEQF
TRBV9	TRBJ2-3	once	ASSPYRDRGYTDTQY
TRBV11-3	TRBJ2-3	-	ASRLAPNGRDTQY
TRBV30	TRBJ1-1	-	AWSPPDQGRNTEAF
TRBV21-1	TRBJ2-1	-	ASSNTGTSGRATFYNEQF
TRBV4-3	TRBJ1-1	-	ASSQDRGRGRGAF
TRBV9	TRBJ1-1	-	ASSVNYRDNTEAF
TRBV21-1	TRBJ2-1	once	ASSKGGNPYNEQF
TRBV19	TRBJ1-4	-	AIRDRANEKLF
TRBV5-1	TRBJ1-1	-	ASKGQGSNTEAF
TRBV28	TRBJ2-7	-	ASSFGTYEQY
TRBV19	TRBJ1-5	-	ASTDRGLGQPQH
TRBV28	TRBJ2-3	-	ASTRHGRVGGDTQY
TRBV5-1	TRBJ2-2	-	ASSFEGDTGELF
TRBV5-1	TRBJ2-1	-	ASSPGLQWNEQF
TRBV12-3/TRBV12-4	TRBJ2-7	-	ASSANYEQY
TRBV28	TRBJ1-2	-	ASSTPGQSPYGYT
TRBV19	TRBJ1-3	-	ASSILDRGLGGNTIY
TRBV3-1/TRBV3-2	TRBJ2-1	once	ASSVWGTSGRRNEQF
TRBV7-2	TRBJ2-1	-	ASSLVGQGYNEQF
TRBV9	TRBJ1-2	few	ASSATGGAGGYT
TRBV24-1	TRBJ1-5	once	ATSVPNQPQH
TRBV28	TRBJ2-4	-	ASIRGAPLDIQY
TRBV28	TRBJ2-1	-	ASSLSGTSGHNEQF
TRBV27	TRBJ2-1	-	ASRIGRTSGIEQF
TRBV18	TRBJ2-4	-	ASSPDRDRASAIQY
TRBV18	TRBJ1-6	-	ASSPTTGRDGSPLH
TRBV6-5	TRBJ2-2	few	ASSYSLAGTGELF
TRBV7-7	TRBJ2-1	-	ASSLALTGYNEQF
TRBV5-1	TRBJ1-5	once	ASSLAGREGQPQH
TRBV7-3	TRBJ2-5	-	ASSLGGLQETQY
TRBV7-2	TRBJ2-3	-	ASSLALAVDTQY
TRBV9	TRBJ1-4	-	ASSASGQGLEKLF
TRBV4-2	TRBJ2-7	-	ASSQDRGQGAYRYEQY
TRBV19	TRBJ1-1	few	ASSILGQLDNTEAF
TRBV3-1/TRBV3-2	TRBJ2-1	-	ASSPLPGSYNEQF
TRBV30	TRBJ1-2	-	AWSWDRPLYGYT
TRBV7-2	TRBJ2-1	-	ASTGGGTYNEQF
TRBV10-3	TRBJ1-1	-	AISESAGGYTEAF
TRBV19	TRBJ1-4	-	ASSARQAFPFEKLF
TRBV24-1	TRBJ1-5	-	ATSDKDTNQPQH
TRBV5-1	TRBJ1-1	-	ASSPETWEGTEAF
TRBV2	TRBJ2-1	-	ASSGSLLAGGPAYNEQF